The 7 T cell receptor beta chains given below trace back to one sample, sequenced in a study of blood T cell repertoires in COVID-19. The assay was immunoSEQ multiplex PCR, and TCRdb's table has in-frame clones only and misses some. The sample has 95,000 to 150,000 clones, over 75% seen once. Sequencing was performed on peripheral blood. All receptors come from a man at least 80 years old with active or convalescent COVID-19.

This sequence joins TRBV27 and TRBJ1-4, with D perhaps matching TRBD1 (5 bases). V dropped 10 bases and J dropped 5 bases, with 17 bases sitting between them. Germline V gene data show CDR1 as MNHEY and CDR2 as SMNVEV (reference sequence). The CDR3 spans 14 residues. The CDR3 DNA follows: TGTGCCACTAAGCTGGGGGGAGGGAATGAAAAACTGTTTTTT. Translation: CATKLGGGNEKLFF.

The J gene is TRBJ1-4, the V gene TRBV5-1; 7 bases fit TRBD1. Germline V CDR1 and CDR2: SGHRS, YFSETQ. Trimming cost V 4 bases and J 6 bases; bases outside gene matches: 6. The CDR3 extends over 14 amino acids. As DNA, the CDR3 is TGCGCCAGCAGCCCCGGGACAGATGATGAAAAACTGTTTTTT. The encoded protein is CASSPGTDDEKLFF. The variable domain in full, with the rest retrieved from reference TRBV5-1 and TRBJ1-4, is KAGVTQTPRYLIKTRGQQVTLSCSPISGHRSVSWYQQTPGQGLQFLFEYFSETQRNKGNFPGRFSGRQFSNSRSEMNVSTLELGDSALYLCASSPGTDDEKLFFGSGTQLSVL.

This chain connects TRBV6-2 or TRBV6-3 to TRBJ2-1; TRBD2 aligns across 12 bases. V shed 1 base and J 8 bases; nucleotides not matched to a gene: 6. Germline V gene data show CDR1 as MNHEY and CDR2 as SVGEGT. There are 16 residues in the CDR3. This chain's CDR3 is CASSYWASGRAYEQFF. DNA for the CDR3: TGTGCCAGCAGTTACTGGGCTAGCGGGAGGGCCTATGAGCAGTTCTTC.

The genes are TRBV7-9 and TRBJ2-4; D is perhaps TRBD2 (5 bases). This CDR3 comprises 19 residues. The ends were cut back, 5 bases at V and 0 bases at J, with 23 bases in the middle. Germline V gene lookup returns CDR1 SEHNR and CDR2 FQNEAQ (reference sequence). In DNA form, the CDR3 reads TGTGCCAGCAGCCTGGACTCGGTAGTTGTCGACGGAGCCAAAAACATTCAGTACTTC. It specifies CASSLDSVVVDGAKNIQYF.

This chain joins TRBV5-4 and TRBJ2-2, with 9 bases fitting TRBD1. The germline V gene encodes CDR1 SGHNT and CDR2 YYREEE (reference sequence). V was clipped by 4 bases and J by 1 base; unmatched bases: 5. This CDR3 has 16 amino acids. The CDR3 is CASSGGQGQNTGELFF. CDR3 nucleotides: TGTGCCAGCAGCGGGGGACAGGGACAGAACACCGGGGAGCTGTTTTTT.

The chain couples TRBV18 to TRBJ2-1, with 7 bases lining up with TRBD1. V lost 3 bases, J lost 4 bases, and 9 bases stayed unmatched. CDR1 and CDR2 from the germline V gene are KGHSH and LQKENI. CDR3 length: 16 amino acids. This chain's CDR3 is CASSPPGQILYNEQFF. The CDR3 DNA reads as TGTGCCAGCTCACCGCCGGGACAGATCTTATACAATGAGCAGTTCTTC.

The CDR3 DNA reads as TGTGCCAGCAGCCAAGATATAGGACAGGGGGCCCATGGCTACACCTTC. Translating gives CASSQDIGQGAHGYTF. The chain has TRBV3-1 (or the pseudogene TRBV3-2) and TRBJ1-2, with TRBD1 identical over 11 bases. CDR1 LGHDT and CDR2 YNNKEL come from the germline V gene (reference sequence). With V trimmed by 0 bases and J by 6 bases, 6 bases remained unmatched. This CDR3 is 16 amino acids long.